The sequence of this T cell receptor (beta chain) was determined in a study of T cell repertoires in cytomegalovirus infection. Overall study context: Shared public TCR beta signatures pointed to both CMV infection and a matching HLA type. Findings and limits, study-wide: Summed frequency of shared TCR beta families picked out CMV carriers who also had the relevant HLA. HLA-C-restricted CMV-specific TCR beta clonotypes prevailed in the ex vivo response.

TCRdb re-called the reads with MiXCR, one entry per CDR3 protein. The profile covers approximately 550,000 distinct CDR3 sequences, with 15% to 20% appearing a single time and roughly a quarter taken by the ten largest. With 5 bases removed from V and 7 bases from J, the gap between germline ends came to 15 bases. The CDR3 extends over 14 amino acids. Per the germline V gene, CDR1 is SEHNR and CDR2 is FQNEAQ (reference sequence). This clonotype occurred many times. What it binds is not known. The source is a human donor in good health (CMV status not recorded). Some clones in this sample may be carry-over from other donors' samples. This chain connects TRBV7-9 to TRBJ1-5; possible D gene TRBD1, 6 bases. The sequenced sample was CD8+ T cells from PBMCs. The CDR3 spells CASSLGQGKQPQHF. CDR3 DNA sequence: TGTGCCAGCAGCCTTGGGCAGGGGAAACAGCCCCAGCATTTT. Supplemented by reference TRBV7-9 and TRBJ1-5, the full variable domain reads DTGVSQNPRHKITKRGQNVTFRCDPISEHNRLYWYRQTLGQGPEFLTYFQNEAQLEKSRLLSDRFSAERPKGSFSTLEIQRTEQGDSAMYLCASSLGQGKQPQHFGDGTRLSIL.